The subject of this entry is one T cell receptor (beta chain). The sample belongs to a study of T cell changes during pregnancy in multiple sclerosis. The CDR3 runs 14 residues. V gave up 5 bases and J gave up 0 bases, with 8 bases separating them. Germline V CDR1 and CDR2: SGHTA, FQGNSA. TCRdb's table, derived via immunoSEQ multiplex PCR, lists solely in-frame clones and lacks some. Found here are about 89,000 clones, 92% of them singletons; the top ten hold about 2.3%. The receptor's source is a female donor in good health, enrolled as a control in a pregnancy study. The material sequenced was peripheral blood, taken after pregnancy. The rearrangement joins TRBV7-2 to TRBJ1-5; D is unclear. DNA of the CDR3: TGTGCCAGCAGCCCGTTAAATAGCAATCAGCCCCAGCATTTT. Translating it yields CASSPLNSNQPQHF.